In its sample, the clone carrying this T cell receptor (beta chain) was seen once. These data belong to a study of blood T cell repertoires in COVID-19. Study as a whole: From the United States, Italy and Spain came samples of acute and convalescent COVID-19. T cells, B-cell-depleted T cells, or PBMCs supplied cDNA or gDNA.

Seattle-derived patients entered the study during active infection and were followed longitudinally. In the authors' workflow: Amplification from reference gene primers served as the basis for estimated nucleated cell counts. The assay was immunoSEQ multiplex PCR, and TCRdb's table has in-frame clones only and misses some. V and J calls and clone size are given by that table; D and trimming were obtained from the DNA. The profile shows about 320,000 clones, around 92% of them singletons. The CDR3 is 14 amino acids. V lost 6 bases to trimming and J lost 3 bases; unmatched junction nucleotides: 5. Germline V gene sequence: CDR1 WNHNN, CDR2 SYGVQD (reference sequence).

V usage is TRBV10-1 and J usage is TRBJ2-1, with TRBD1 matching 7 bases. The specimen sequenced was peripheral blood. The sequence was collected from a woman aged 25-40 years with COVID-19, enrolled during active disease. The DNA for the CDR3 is TGCGCCAGCAGCGGGACAGAGGGCTACAATGAGCAGTTCTTC. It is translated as CASSGTEGYNEQFF.